This T cell receptor (beta chain) was captured in a study of response to subunit inactivated influenza vaccine. Study findings and constraints: Authors proposed each seasonal influenza vaccination draws in few new T cells.

Germline CDR1 reads KGHSH; CDR2 reads LQKENI. The CDR3 covers 18 residues. The V gene end was trimmed by 2 bases and the J gene end by 3 bases; junction bases not matched to a gene: 11. TCRdb used MiXCR to reprocess the RT-PCR reads, holding one entry per CDR3 protein. The table has almost 250,000 distinct CDR3 sequences, 12% seen once. The sample holds one count of this clonotype. Its antigen is not identified. This TCR derives from a man aged 45-60 years who received an inactivated influenza vaccine. This specimen consisted of non-naive T cells sorted from PBMCs, obtained 14 to 15 days before vaccination. The rearrangement uses TRBV18 and TRBJ2-7; 12 bases line up with TRBD2. The CDR3 region is CASSPSSGRDAFIYEQYF. CDR3 in DNA: TGTGCCAGCTCACCATCTAGCGGGAGGGATGCATTCATCTACGAGCAGTACTTC.